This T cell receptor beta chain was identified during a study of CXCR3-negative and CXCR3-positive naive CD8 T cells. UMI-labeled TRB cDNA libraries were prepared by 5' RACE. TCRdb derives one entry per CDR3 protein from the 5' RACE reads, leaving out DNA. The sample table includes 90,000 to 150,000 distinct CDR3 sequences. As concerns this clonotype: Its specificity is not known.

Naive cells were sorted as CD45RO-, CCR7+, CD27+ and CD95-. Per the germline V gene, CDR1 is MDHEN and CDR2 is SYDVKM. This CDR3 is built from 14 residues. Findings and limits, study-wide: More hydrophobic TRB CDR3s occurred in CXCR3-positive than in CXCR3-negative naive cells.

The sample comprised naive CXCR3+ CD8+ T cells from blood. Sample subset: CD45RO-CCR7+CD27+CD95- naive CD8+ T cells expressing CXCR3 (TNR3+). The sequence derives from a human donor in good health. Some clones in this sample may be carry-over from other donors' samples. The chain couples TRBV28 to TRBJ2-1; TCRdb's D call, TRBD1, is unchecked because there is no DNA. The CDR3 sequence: CASSFLGNRDPQFF.